This entry lists 2 T cell receptor beta chains sequenced from one sample in a study of human T cells and chemical hapten exposure. Time point indicated: patch test 2, 6 weeks after DPC sensitization. Documented treatment: therapeutic diphenylcyclopropenone sensitization with weekly scalp DPC. TCRdb passed the RACE reads through MiXCR, listing each CDR3 protein once. Of about 100,000 distinct CDR3 sequences detected, roughly 10% appear once; the ten largest clones hold about 3%. Here the sequenced sample was whole blood, taken in connection with sensitization to the hapten diphenylcyclopropenone (DPC). The receptors shown here come from a woman aged 40 to 50 with alopecia areata. Some clones in this sample may be carry-over from other donors' samples.

CDR3 sequence reads: CASSSRDTNTGELFF. The CDR3 coding sequence is TGTGCCAGCAGCTCGCGGGACACGAACACCGGGGAGCTGTTTTTT. The chain links TRBV5-4 to TRBJ2-2, with D perhaps being TRBD1 or TRBD2 (6 bases each). The CDR3 runs to 15 residues. V shed 3 bases and J shed 0 bases, with 9 bases lying between them. The germline CDR1 and CDR2 sequences are SGHNT and YYREEE (reference sequence).

This clonotype has just a few counts. The genes are TRBV11-2 and TRBJ2-3; D remains unclear. The CDR3 loop spans 15 amino acids. The V end lost 7 bases, the J end lost 0 bases, and 14 bases lay between the germline ends. Germline-derived CDR1 and CDR2 are SGHAT and FQNNGV. CDR3 protein: CASTPPGRSTDTQYF. In DNA, the CDR3 is TGTGCCAGCACCCCCCCTGGCAGGAGCACAGATACGCAGTATTTT.